This TCR beta chain was observed in a study of T cells in pancreatic ductal adenocarcinoma. Surgery without prior neoadjuvant therapy was the treatment of the selected pancreatic ductal adenocarcinoma patients. The protocol was immunoSEQ multiplex PCR, while the TCRdb copy is restricted to in-frame clones and leaves out a portion. The table lists about 16,000 clones, roughly 89% of them singletons, with about 15% in the top ten. About this clone itself: Antigen specificity is unknown.

The CDR3 runs to 13 residues. J lost 4 bases, V lost 6 bases, and 7 bases had no gene match. Germline CDR1 and CDR2: SQVTM and ANQGSEA. Study results and limitations: Unique clonotypes were about 8-fold more numerous in blood than in tumor. This surgical cohort overrepresents the minority presenting with early-stage disease. Mean clonality was roughly 0.1 in tumors and roughly 0.066 in blood, not significantly different. Comparisons of tumor and blood clonality may show falsely lower tumor diversity.

Sequenced material: PBMCs. The chain joins TRBV29-1 to TRBJ1-1; the match to TRBD1 covers 8 bases. This sequence was found in a human donor with pancreatic ductal adenocarcinoma. CDR3 region: CSVQQGGSTEAFF. The CDR3, as DNA: TGCAGCGTGCAACAGGGGGGAAGCACTGAAGCTTTCTTT.